The 18 T cell receptor beta chains in this list originate from one sample, sequenced in a study of cytomegalovirus exposure and HLA in healthy donors. It was with 60 Vbeta and 13 Jbeta primers that the PCR ran. This table comes from immunoSEQ multiplex PCR, and its TCRdb copy is limited to in-frame clones, with some not included. In the table there are 150,000 or so clones, approximately 70% of which are singletons. Sequencing was carried out using PBMCs. The receptors shown here come from a man between 35 and 55 years old in good health and CMV-seropositive.

This clone has a handful of counts. This rearrangement joins TRBV6-1 to TRBJ1-4; the match to TRBD1 covers 9 bases. The CDR3 sequence is 13 residues long. Germline trimming cut 3 bases from V and 11 bases from J; bases unmatched to any gene: 4. CDR1 and CDR2 (germline): MNHNS, SASEGT. CDR3 DNA sequence: TGTGCCAGCAGTGATCGGACAGGGGTTAAACTGTTTTTT. Translated: CASSDRTGVKLFF.

Concerning this clone itself: The junction shows a germline mismatch at one end, possibly a read error. This chain links TRBV7-9 with TRBJ1-1; TRBD1 agrees at 8 bases. Per the germline V gene, CDR1 is SEHNR and CDR2 is FQNEAQ (reference sequence). This CDR3 has 16 amino acids. The CDR3, as DNA: TGTTCCAGCAGCTTGATGACCGGGACAGGCGGGACTGAAGCTTTCTTT. It specifies CSSSLMTGTGGTEAFF.

The J gene is TRBJ1-5, the V gene TRBV6-1; D call uncertain. Germline CDR1 reads MNHNS; CDR2 reads SASEGT. V shed 2 bases and J shed 0 bases, with 5 bases lying between them. This CDR3 is 14 amino acids long. The CDR3 spells CASSEINSNQPQHF. CDR3 coding DNA: TGTGCCAGCAGTGAAATAAATAGCAATCAGCCCCAGCATTTT.

The V gene is TRBV18, the J gene TRBJ2-1, with D unresolved. Germline lookup yields CDR1 KGHSH and CDR2 LQKENI. The V gene lost 1 base and the J gene lost 9 bases, with 13 bases spanning the gap. The CDR3 is 14 amino acids. DNA for the CDR3: TGTGCCAGCTCACCACTGGGCCCTTCAGGTGAGCAGTTCTTC. This translates into CASSPLGPSGEQFF. The full variable domain, in which reference TRBV18 and TRBJ2-1 provide the parts outside the CDR3, is NAGVMQNPRHLVRRRGQEARLRCSPMKGHSHVYWYRQLPEEGLKFMVYLQKENIIDESGMPKERFSAEFPKEGPSILRIQQVVRGDSAAYFCASSPLGPSGEQFFGPGTRLTVL.

The rearrangement uses TRBV29-1 and TRBJ1-2, with unresolved D. The CDR3 sequence is 12 residues long. The germline V and J ends were trimmed by 3 bases and 4 bases, with 9 bases remaining between them. Germline V gene data show CDR1 as SQVTM and CDR2 as ANQGSEA. The CDR3 spells CSVDAAVYGYTF. CDR3 DNA: TGCAGCGTTGATGCGGCAGTCTATGGCTACACCTTC.

V is TRBV2 and J is TRBJ1-2; D is possibly TRBD1 (6 bases). Per the germline V gene, CDR1 is SNHLY and CDR2 is FYNNEI. The CDR3 loop spans 11 amino acids. Trimming pared 11 bases from V and 0 bases from J, leaving 7 bases between. CDR3 nucleotide sequence: TGTGCCCCAGGGGCTAACTATGGCTACACCTTC. It is translated as CAPGANYGYTF.

The genes are TRBV7-2 and TRBJ2-7; TRBD2 matches at 8 bases. The V gene end was trimmed by 6 bases and the J gene end by 5 bases; junction bases not matched to a gene: 9. The CDR3 has 14 amino acids. Germline CDR1 reads SGHTA; CDR2 reads FQGNSA. The CDR3 sequence: CASRLSGGRNEQYF. The CDR3 DNA follows: TGTGCCAGCAGACTCAGCGGGGGCCGAAACGAGCAGTACTTC.

The rearrangement uses TRBV25-1 and TRBJ1-1; 7 bases agree with TRBD1. The CDR3 extends over 12 amino acids. Germline CDR1 is MGHDK and CDR2 is SYGVNS. V gave up 6 bases and J gave up 7 bases; unmatched junction bases: 5. CDR3 DNA sequence: TGTGCCAGCAGGAGGACAGGACTTGAAGCTTTCTTT. This codes for CASRRTGLEAFF.

The chain couples TRBV7-8 to TRBJ2-7; D ambiguous. V gave up 2 bases and J gave up 4 bases, with 6 bases separating them. From germline, CDR1 is SGHVS and CDR2 FQNEAQ. This CDR3 spans 12 amino acids. CDR3 loop: CASSLYTYEQYF. The CDR3 DNA is TGTGCCAGCAGCTTATATACTTACGAGCAGTACTTC.

In its sample, this clone was seen once. The V and J genes are TRBV7-9 and TRBJ2-5; 9 bases map to TRBD1. J was trimmed by 3 bases and V by 5 bases; bases with no gene match: 10. This CDR3 has 16 amino acids. CDR1 SEHNR and CDR2 FQNEAQ come from the germline V gene (reference sequence). DNA of the CDR3: TGTGCCAGCAGCATAAGGGACAGGGTAAGGGAAGAGACCCAGTACTTC. It encodes CASSIRDRVREETQYF.

This chain uses TRBV19 with TRBJ1-6; D unresolved. The ends were cut back, 1 base at V and 5 bases at J, with 6 bases in the middle. Germline CDR1 is LNHDA and CDR2 is SQIVND (reference sequence). The CDR3 covers 14 residues. CDR3 sequence (DNA): TGTGCCAGTAGTATAGCCCCTAATAATTCACCCCTCCACTTT. As protein: CASSIAPNNSPLHF.

The chain links TRBV6-5 to TRBJ1-5, with D hard to call. This CDR3 spans 16 amino acids. V dropped 4 bases and J dropped 0 bases, with 13 bases sitting between them. Germline V gives CDR1 MNHEY, CDR2 SVGAGI. CDR3: CASSSDIDPSNQPQHF. Written as DNA, the CDR3 is TGTGCCAGCAGTTCCGACATTGACCCTAGCAATCAGCCCCAGCATTTT.

The V gene is TRBV5-6, the J gene TRBJ2-7, with 8 bases lining up with TRBD2. This CDR3 has 15 residues. V was clipped by 4 bases and J by 4 bases; unmatched bases: 10. The germline V gene encodes CDR1 SGHDT and CDR2 YYEEEE. The CDR3, as DNA: TGTGCCAGCAGCGCCCGGGGGGGCGCGGTTTACGAGCAGTACTTC. Protein sequence: CASSARGGAVYEQYF. Based on the CDR3 plus reference TRBV5-6 and TRBJ2-7, the full variable domain is DAGVTQSPTHLIKTRGQQVTLRCSPKSGHDTVSWYQQALGQGPQFIFQYYEEEERQRGNFPDRFSGHQFPNYSSELNVNALLLGDSALYLCASSARGGAVYEQYFGPGTRLTVT.

The chain combines TRBV7-9 with TRBJ1-2, with 8 positions matching TRBD1. The CDR3 length is 14 residues. Germline CDR1 reads SEHNR; CDR2 reads FQNEAQ (reference sequence). Trimming cost V 5 bases and J 3 bases; bases outside gene matches: 5. The CDR3 DNA is TGTGCCAGCAGCACCGGACAGGGTTACTATGGCTACACCTTC. Translation gives CASSTGQGYYGYTF.

In the case of this clone: An end of the junction does not agree with germline; a read error may underlie this. The chain couples TRBV20-1 to TRBJ1-2, with TRBD1 as a possible D gene (6 bases). Germline CDR1 reads DFQATT; CDR2 reads SNEGSKA (reference sequence). CDR3 length: 10 residues. The CDR3 region has the DNA TGCAGTGTTAGACAGGATGGCTACACCTTC. Encoded protein: CSVRQDGYTF.

The genes are TRBV5-1 and TRBJ2-6; D is unclear. CDR1 and CDR2 (germline): SGHRS, YFSETQ. V was pared by 3 bases and J by 2 bases, with 15 bases between. There are 17 residues in the CDR3. CDR3 sequence reads: CASSSGPKLAGANVLTF. The CDR3 DNA follows: TGCGCCAGCAGCTCTGGTCCCAAGCTAGCTGGGGCCAACGTCCTGACTTTC.

For this clone: The sample contains more than one DNA sequence encoding this CDR3. The chain recombines TRBV7-2 with TRBJ1-1; 8 nucleotides line up with TRBD1. The junction had 2 bases not matched to a gene; V was cut back by 4 bases and J by 1 base. The CDR3 totals 14 residues. Germline V gives CDR1 SGHTA, CDR2 FQGNSA. This chain's CDR3 is CASSSGQGNTEAFF. The CDR3 DNA is TGTGCCAGCAGCTCCGGACAGGGGAACACTGAAGCTTTCTTT.

V is TRBV21-1 and J is TRBJ1-2; TRBD1 is taken as the D call from the table, unchecked against the DNA. TRBV21-1 is marked as a pseudogene. CDR3 length: 10 residues. Here the CDR3 DNA reads TGTCGACAGGGGATATATGGCTACACCTTC. This gives the protein CRQGIYGYTF.